The T cell receptor (beta chain) described here comes from a study of T-cell reconstitution after alpha-beta-depleted transplantation in children. From germline, CDR1 is MNHEY and CDR2 SVGAGI. The CDR3 contains 13 residues. The V segment lost 2 bases and the J segment 8 bases; nucleotides outside the gene matches: 5. This clonotype came up a few times. Unique molecular identifiers were used to barcode this TCRbeta library. TCRdb used MiXCR to reprocess the PCR reads, holding one entry per CDR3 protein. The sample lists about 580,000 distinct CDR3 sequences; more than 20% were seen once. Sequenced material: PBMCs, mostly from graft donor cells, taken 360 days after TCRalphabeta/CD19-depleted stem cell transplant. This chain connects TRBV6-5 to TRBJ1-1; TRBD1 aligns across 7 bases. The sequence was collected from a boy in the first two years of life who had a stem cell transplant for acute myeloid leukemia, so the T cells may come from the graft donor. CDR3 amino acids: CASSYGTGAEAFF. CDR3 coding DNA: TGTGCCAGCAGTTACGGTACAGGGGCCGAAGCTTTCTTT.